The rows below give T cell receptor beta chains drawn from one sample of a study of shared clonotypes between healthy human individuals. Clones were read by immunoSEQ multiplex PCR, and TCRdb kept only the in-frame ones, dropping some. The table has 550,000 to 700,000 clones, 55% to 85% seen once. Sequences were obtained from memory CD4+ T cells sorted from blood. Source of these receptors: a woman in her twenties or thirties in good health. CDR3s include the opening cysteine and the closing phenylalanine or tryptophan. Clone size is shown for a subset of rows, as once, few, many or a class of expanded clone.

CDR3 length	clone size	V gene	J gene	CDR3 protein
15	NA	TRBV11-2	TRBJ1-1	CASSPRTGGNTEAFF
17	NA	TRBV10-3	TRBJ1-3	CAISESGGGSSGNTIYF
13	once	TRBV19	TRBJ1-2	CASSRAEDYGYTF
13	NA	TRBV29-1	NA	CSVGASGRYEQYF
18	NA	TRBV28	TRBJ2-3	CASSDIWRAGVTQYTQYF
13	NA	TRBV6-6	TRBJ1-5	CASSNRPDQPQHF
14	NA	TRBV5-1	TRBJ2-7	CASSERLGNYEQYF
16	NA	TRBV6-5	TRBJ2-7	CASSYIWGTTLGEQYF
18	NA	TRBV4-1	TRBJ2-1	CASSHPTGTSGSKNEQFF
15	NA	TRBV9	TRBJ2-7	CASSVDLTGPPRQYF
17	NA	TRBV29-1	TRBJ1-2	CSAVPGQGAQANYGYTF
15	few	TRBV2	TRBJ2-7	CASRVQGPSSYEQYF
16	NA	TRBV7-9	TRBJ1-3	CASSLQTGHSGNTIYF
16	few	TRBV19	TRBJ1-5	CASRPGQGVWNQPQHF
13	NA	TRBV18	TRBJ2-3	CASSLQLRETQYF
14	once	TRBV16	TRBJ1-6	CASSQTGDVSPLHF
11	NA	TRBV5-6	TRBJ2-1	CAGGLGNEQFF
15	NA	TRBV7-8	TRBJ1-1	CASSHRDRGATEAFF
15	NA	TRBV14	TRBJ2-5	CASSLAGGKRETQYF
17	NA	TRBV7-8	TRBJ2-2	CASSPRLGGTDTGELFF
12	NA	TRBV30	TRBJ2-7	CAWSASAWEQYF
15	NA	TRBV19	TRBJ2-2	CASSDTGDSYRELFF
15	NA	TRBV11-2	TRBJ2-7	CASSFSGDSSYEQYF
13	NA	TRBV10-3	TRBJ2-7	CAISEYGWGEQYF
15	once	TRBV5-1	TRBJ2-4	CASSLGDPKQNIQYF
16	medium-sized	TRBV7-2	TRBJ2-2	CASISTGTGHTGELFF
12	NA	TRBV11-2	TRBJ2-5	CASSWERGQMYF
17	NA	TRBV7-9	TRBJ1-1	CASSLEDRFLPWFGAFF
11	NA	TRBV7-9	TRBJ1-4	CASSVNEKLFF
12	many	TRBV28	TRBJ1-5	CASNWMNQPQHF
15	NA	TRBV15	TRBJ2-1	CATSRDRISYNEQFF
14	NA	TRBV5-6	TRBJ2-7	CASSYWTSRALGYF
18	NA	TRBV27	TRBJ2-2	CASLGLLGRAARTGELFF
10	NA	TRBV12-1	TRBJ1-2	CASSDKGYTF
13	NA	TRBV6-6	TRBJ2-7	CASSGPGQKEQYF
17	NA	TRBV11-2	TRBJ2-1	CASSSGLARGSYNEQFF
12	NA	TRBV19	TRBJ1-2	CASSTDTYGYTF
13	NA	TRBV28	TRBJ1-4	CASSWGQGEKLFF
11	once	TRBV20-1	TRBJ2-1	CSAQREYEQFF
14	NA	TRBV28	TRBJ2-7	CASSLLGAYYEQYF
13	many	TRBV2	TRBJ1-5	CASSIRVNQPQHF
15	NA	TRBV7-9	TRBJ2-1	CASSLSGSSYNEQFF
16	NA	TRBV7-2	TRBJ2-1	CASSSSVLVNYNEQFF
14	once	TRBV5-1	TRBJ2-3	CASSLDSSTDTQYF
15	NA	TRBV9	TRBJ2-1	CASSVATSGYNEQFF
14	few	TRBV19	TRBJ2-4	CASSIGQQAAIQYF
14	NA	TRBV5-1	TRBJ2-3	CASFREEGTDTQYF
14	NA	TRBV5-1	TRBJ2-1	CASSLGGPYNEQFF
15	NA	TRBV5-4	TRBJ2-7	CASSTKDSLSYEQYF